This T cell receptor (beta chain) was recorded in a study of T cells in Graves' hyperthyroidism and ophthalmopathy. For the study at large: Before treatment of any kind, peripheral blood was taken at initial diagnosis. Study results and caveats: Before onset, ophthalmopathy was predicted by the model a median roughly 6.4 months earlier.

V lost 5 bases and J lost 0; bases outside the gene matches: 12. Germline V gene lookup returns CDR1 MNHEY and CDR2 SVGEGT. The CDR3 consists of 20 residues. This clonotype occurred many times. Its antigen remains unidentified. Graves' hyperthyroidism is called stable when ophthalmopathy does not progress within 18 months. Patients were excluded because of uncontrolled infection, other autoimmune disease, pregnancy or lactation. Amplified regions were TCR beta CDR3 sequences from RNA transcripts. In the first-round RT-PCR of the TCR CDR3, the HTBI primer set was used. Each CDR3 protein is one row after TCRdb ran MiXCR on the multiplex PCR reads. Altogether some 620,000 distinct CDR3 sequences are present, 15% to 20% being singletons, with the ten largest covering 3.8%.

The TCR sequence derives from a woman between 25 and 40 years old with Graves' hyperthyroidism. This rearrangement joins TRBV6-2 or TRBV6-3 to TRBJ2-1; the match to TRBD2 covers 14 bases. Sequenced input: blood. CDR3 in DNA: TGTGCCAGCAGTGCGCACCCGGGACTAGCGGGAGCTAGCTCCTACAATGAGCAGTTCTTC. Its translation is CASSAHPGLAGASSYNEQFF.